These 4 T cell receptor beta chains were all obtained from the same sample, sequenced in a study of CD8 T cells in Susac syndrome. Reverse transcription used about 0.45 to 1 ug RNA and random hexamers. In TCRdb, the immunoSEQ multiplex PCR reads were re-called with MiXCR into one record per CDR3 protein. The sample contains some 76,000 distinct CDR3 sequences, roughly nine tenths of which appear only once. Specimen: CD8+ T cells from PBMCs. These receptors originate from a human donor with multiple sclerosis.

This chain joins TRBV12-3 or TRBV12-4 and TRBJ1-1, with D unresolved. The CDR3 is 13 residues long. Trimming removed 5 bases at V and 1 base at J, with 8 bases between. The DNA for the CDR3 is TGTGCCAGCAGTCCTCCGGGGAACACTGAAGCTTTCTTT. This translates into CASSPPGNTEAFF.

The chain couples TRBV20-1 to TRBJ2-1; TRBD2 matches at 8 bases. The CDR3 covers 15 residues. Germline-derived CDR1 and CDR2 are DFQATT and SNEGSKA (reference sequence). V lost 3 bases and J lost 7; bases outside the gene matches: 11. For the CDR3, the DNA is TGCAGTGCTAGGGGTGGAGCGGGGGTTTGGAATGAGCAGTTCTTC. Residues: CSARGGAGVWNEQFF.

For the CDR3, the DNA is TGTGCCAGCAGCGTAGGGGGGCAAGATACGCAGTATTTT. Translating it yields CASSVGGQDTQYF. The J gene is TRBJ2-3, the V gene TRBV9; D might be TRBD1 (6 bases). V lost 0 bases and J lost 5, with 7 bases in between. Germline CDR1 reads SGDLS; CDR2 reads YYNGEE. The CDR3 contains 13 residues.

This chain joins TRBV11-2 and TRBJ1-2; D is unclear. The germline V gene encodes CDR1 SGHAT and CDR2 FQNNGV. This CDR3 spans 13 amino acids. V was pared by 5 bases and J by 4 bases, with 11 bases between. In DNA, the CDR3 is TGTGCCAGCAGCCCCAGTTCTGCCTATGGCTACACCTTC. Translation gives CASSPSSAYGYTF.